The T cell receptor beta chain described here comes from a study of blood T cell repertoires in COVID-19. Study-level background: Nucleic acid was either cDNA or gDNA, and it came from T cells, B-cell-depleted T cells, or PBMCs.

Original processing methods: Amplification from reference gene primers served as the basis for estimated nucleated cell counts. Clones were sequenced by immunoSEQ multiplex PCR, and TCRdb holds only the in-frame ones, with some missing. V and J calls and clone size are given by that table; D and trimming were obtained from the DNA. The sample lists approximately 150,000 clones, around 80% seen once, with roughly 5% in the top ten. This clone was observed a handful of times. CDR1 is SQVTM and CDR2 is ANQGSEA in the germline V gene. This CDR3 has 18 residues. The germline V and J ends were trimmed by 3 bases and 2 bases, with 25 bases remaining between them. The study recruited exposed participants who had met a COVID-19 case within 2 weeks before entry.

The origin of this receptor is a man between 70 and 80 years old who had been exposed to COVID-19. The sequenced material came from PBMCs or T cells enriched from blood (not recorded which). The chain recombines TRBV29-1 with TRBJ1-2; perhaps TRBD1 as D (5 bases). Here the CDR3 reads CSVEWIGRKREGNYGYTF. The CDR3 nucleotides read TGCAGCGTTGAGTGGATCGGCCGAAAAAGGGAGGGGAACTATGGCTACACCTTC.